This T cell receptor beta chain was recovered during a study of blood T cell repertoires in COVID-19. At the level of the study: PBMCs, B-cell-depleted T cells, or T cells provided the cDNA or gDNA that made up the material.

V was cut by 1 base and J by 2 bases, with 9 bases left in between. The germline V gene has CDR1 GTSNPN and CDR2 SVGIG (reference sequence). The CDR3 consists of 14 residues. Assay: immunoSEQ multiplex PCR; the TCRdb copy retains only in-frame clones and omits some. This table holds 70,000 to 95,000 clones, 81% found once. The sequence came from a woman aged 65 to 85 with acute or convalescent COVID-19. The chain recombines TRBV30 with TRBJ1-5; perhaps TRBD1 as D (5 bases). The sequenced sample consisted of peripheral blood. The CDR3 DNA is TGTGCCTGGAGTGGGAGGGACGGCAATCAGCCCCAGCATTTT. Protein product: CAWSGRDGNQPQHF.